The 17 T cell receptor beta chains reported below all come from one sample, sequenced in a study of cytomegalovirus exposure and HLA in healthy donors. Primers: 60 Vbeta forward and 13 Jbeta reverse. Using immunoSEQ multiplex PCR, the repertoire was profiled, and TCRdb retains in-frame clones only, with some absent. The sample lists 150,000 to 200,000 clones; more than 75% were seen once. Sequencing was performed on PBMCs. These receptors originate from a woman in her forties or fifties in good health and CMV-seronegative.

This clone has a single count. CDR3 in amino acids: CASSPRTSSYEQYF. In DNA, the CDR3 is TGTGCCAGCAGCCCGCGGACTTCATCCTACGAGCAGTACTTC. The gene calls are TRBV9 and TRBJ2-7, with D perhaps matching TRBD2 (5 bases). Germline lookup yields CDR1 SGDLS and CDR2 YYNGEE. Trimming left V 4 bases short and J 1 base short, with 12 bases between. The CDR3 is 14 residues long.

The chain uses TRBV6-1 and TRBJ1-6; the D gene is possibly TRBD1 (5 bases). CDR1 and CDR2 (germline): MNHNS, SASEGT. The CDR3 is 15 residues long. V lost 2 bases to trimming and J lost 5 bases, with 10 bases between them. CDR3 sequence reads: CASSERQTHNSPLHF. CDR3 DNA: TGTGCCAGCAGTGAAAGACAGACCCATAATTCACCCCTCCACTTT.

This chain connects TRBV6-6 to TRBJ1-3; no firm D call. V lost 2 bases, J lost 4 bases, and 6 bases lay in between. The CDR3 totals 13 residues. In germline, CDR1 is MNHNY, CDR2 SVGAGI (reference sequence). CDR3 sequence reads: CASSYRTGNTIYF. DNA of the CDR3: TGTGCCAGCAGTTACCGTACAGGAAACACCATATATTTT.

The chain has TRBV7-2 and TRBJ1-2; D is possibly TRBD1 (5 bases). Germline values: CDR1 SGHTA, CDR2 FQGNSA. Trimming removed 4 bases from V and 5 bases from J, with 8 bases in between. The CDR3 consists of 12 residues. CDR3 DNA sequence: TGTGCCAGCAGCTCCGACAGATATGGCTACACCTTC. Amino acids: CASSSDRYGYTF. Full variable domain (rest looked up from reference TRBV7-2 and TRBJ1-2): GAGVSQSPSNKVTEKGKDVELRCDPISGHTALYWYRQSLGQGLEFLIYFQGNSAPDKSGLPSDRFSAERTGGSVSTLTIQRTQQEDSAVYLCASSSDRYGYTFGSGTRLTVV.

The gene calls are TRBV5-1 and TRBJ2-1, with TRBD2 matching over 7 bases. This CDR3 spans 15 amino acids. In germline, CDR1 is SGHRS, CDR2 YFSETQ. The V gene end was trimmed by 4 bases and the J gene end by 7 bases; junction bases not matched to a gene: 11. The CDR3 region has the DNA TGCGCCAGCAGCCCCGCGGCGGGGGAGTGGAATGAGCAGTTCTTC. Its protein is CASSPAAGEWNEQFF.

This chain uses TRBV4-1 with TRBJ1-5; D is perhaps TRBD1 (6 bases). The CDR3 extends over 15 amino acids. Between the trimmed V and J ends, which lost 1 base and 5 bases, there was a span of 12 bases. Germline loops: CDR1 MGHRA, CDR2 YSYEKL. The CDR3 here is CASSQVTGRDQPQHF. The DNA for the CDR3 is TGCGCCAGCAGCCAAGTCACAGGGAGAGATCAGCCCCAGCATTTT.

The chain has TRBV7-2 and TRBJ2-7; 8 bases match TRBD1. Trimming took 0 bases from V and 1 from J; bases not matched to a gene: 5. Germline V lookup: CDR1 SGHTA, CDR2 FQGNSA. The CDR3 runs to 16 residues. DNA of the CDR3: TGTGCCAGCAGCTTAGCGGGGGGACAGGCGTCCTACGAGCAGTACTTC. Translating gives CASSLAGGQASYEQYF.

The rearrangement links TRBV7-2 to TRBJ2-1; 8 bases map to TRBD2. In germline, CDR1 is SGHTA, CDR2 FQGNSA. After removal of 1 base from V and 9 bases from J, the junction contained 8 bases not matched to a gene. This CDR3 is 15 amino acids long. DNA for the CDR3: TGTGCCAGCAGCTTAGTACGAGCGGGAGACCGTGAGCAGTTCTTC. It is translated as CASSLVRAGDREQFF.

The chain has TRBV6-5 and TRBJ2-1; TRBD2 matches 8 bases. J was trimmed by 0 bases and V by 2 bases; bases with no gene match: 3. The CDR3 spans 16 residues. Germline V gene sequence: CDR1 MNHEY, CDR2 SVGAGI. Here the CDR3 reads CASSYPSGLSYNEQFF. The DNA for the CDR3 is TGTGCCAGCAGTTACCCTAGCGGGCTCTCCTACAATGAGCAGTTCTTC.

The V call is TRBV2, the J call TRBJ1-2; D remains ambiguous. The V gene lost 6 bases and the J gene lost 5 bases, with 10 bases spanning the gap. Germline V gene sequence: CDR1 SNHLY, CDR2 FYNNEI. The CDR3 length is 12 residues. The CDR3 loop is CASSQNGYGYTF. CDR3 DNA: TGTGCCAGCAGCCAGAACGGGTATGGCTACACCTTC.

The V gene is TRBV6-1, the J gene TRBJ2-2; 11 bases match TRBD1. J lost 6 bases, V lost 0 bases, and 6 bases had no gene match. This CDR3 has 17 amino acids. CDR1 is MNHNS and CDR2 is SASEGT in the germline V gene. The CDR3 DNA is TGTGCCAGCAGTGAAGCCGGGGGACAGGGGGTTCCCGGGGAGCTGTTTTTT. Protein product: CASSEAGGQGVPGELFF.

The V call is TRBV7-3, the J call TRBJ2-1; the D gene is possibly TRBD1 (6 bases). The CDR3 has 14 amino acids. V lost 3 bases, J lost 7 bases, and 13 bases lay in between. Germline CDR1 SGHTA, CDR2 FQGTGA. The CDR3 nucleotides are TGTGCCAGCAGCTTGGACAGAGTGACTAATGAGCAGTTCTTC. Its translation: CASSLDRVTNEQFF.

Details on this clone: Compared with germline, one end of the junction differs, possibly owing to a read error. The V and J genes are TRBV7-7 and TRBJ2-1; 12 nucleotides agree with TRBD2. Germline lookup yields CDR1 SSHAT and CDR2 FNYEAQ (reference sequence). There are 13 residues in the CDR3. CDR3: CASSSTSGSLQFF. As DNA, the CDR3 is TGTGCTAGCAGCTCGACTAGCGGGAGTTTGCAGTTCTTC.

This sequence joins TRBV6-5 and TRBJ2-7; 9 bases map to TRBD1. The germline V gene encodes CDR1 MNHEY and CDR2 SVGAGI. The length of the CDR3 is 14 residues. V shed 4 bases, J shed 2 bases, and the junction held 3 bases outside the gene matches. The CDR3 sequence is CASSFGTGPYEQYF. The CDR3 DNA reads TGTGCCAGCAGTTTCGGGACAGGGCCCTACGAGCAGTACTTC.

The V and J genes are TRBV4-3 and TRBJ1-2; maybe TRBD1 (5 bases). The V gene lost 1 base and the J gene lost 4 bases, with 13 bases spanning the gap. The V gene's germline CDR1 is LGHNA and CDR2 YSLEER. The CDR3 totals 15 residues. In DNA form, the CDR3 reads TGCGCCAGCAGCCAAGGGGGGGGACCGATCTATGGCTACACCTTC. This translates into CASSQGGGPIYGYTF.

The rearrangement uses TRBV5-6 and TRBJ2-3; 9 bases match TRBD1. This CDR3 has 15 residues. V was pared by 8 bases and J by 5 bases, with 12 bases of the junction left unmatched. CDR1 SGHDT and CDR2 YYEEEE come from the germline V gene. CDR3 amino acids: CASQGQGRFLDTQYF. In nucleotides, the CDR3 is TGTGCCAGTCAAGGACAGGGGAGGTTTTTAGATACGCAGTATTTT. The variable domain in full, completed from reference TRBV5-6 and TRBJ2-3, reads DAGVTQSPTHLIKTRGQQVTLRCSPKSGHDTVSWYQQALGQGPQFIFQYYEEEERQRGNFPDRFSGHQFPNYSSELNVNALLLGDSALYLCASQGQGRFLDTQYFGPGTRLTVL.

J is TRBJ2-7 and V is TRBV20-1; the D gene is possibly TRBD1 (6 bases). This CDR3 is built from 11 residues. CDR1 DFQATT and CDR2 SNEGSKA come from the germline V gene (reference sequence). Trimming removed 1 base at V and 7 bases at J, with 8 bases between. CDR3 DNA sequence: TGCAGTGCTAGAGGTCAGGGGGAGCAGTACTTC. Translated, it gives CSARGQGEQYF.